These T cell receptor beta chains were read from a single sample in a study of shared clonotypes between healthy human individuals. Assay: immunoSEQ multiplex PCR; the TCRdb copy retains only in-frame clones and omits some. The sample has roughly 2,000,000 clones, roughly 95% seen once. Sequenced: naive CD8+ T cells from PBMCs. These receptors were obtained from a man younger than 30 in good health. Some clones in this sample may be carry-over from other donors' samples. Each CDR3 is given with its conserved first and last residue. A D gene is named only where the DNA matches it firmly. Some rows mark clone size as missing; the rest say once, few, many or name a class of expanded clone.

TRBV14,13,TRBJ2-6,.,.,CASTVSGANVLTF,TGTGCCAGCACTGTGTCTGGGGCCAACGTCCTGACTTTC
TRBV19,14,TRBJ2-7,.,TRBD2,CASSPGLVGYEQYF,TGTGCCAGTAGTCCCGGACTAGTAGGCTACGAGCAGTACTTC
TRBV5-4,13,TRBJ1-1,.,.,CASSYNGGTEAFF,TGTGCCAGCAGCTATAATGGAGGGACTGAAGCTTTCTTT
TRBV5-6,12,TRBJ1-4,.,.,CASSLYGHELFF,TGTGCCAGCAGCTTGTACGGACACGAACTGTTTTTT
TRBV11-2,16,TRBJ2-1,.,TRBD2,CASSLGQTSAYNEQFF,TGTGCCAGCAGCTTGGGGCAGACTAGCGCTTACAATGAGCAGTTCTTC
TRBV7-9,13,TRBJ1-1,.,.,CASSLNEGTEAFF,TGTGCCAGCAGCTTAAACGAAGGCACTGAAGCTTTCTTT
TRBV19,14,TRBJ2-1,.,TRBD1,CASSSSTGANEQFF,TGTGCCAGTAGTTCCTCGACAGGGGCCAATGAGCAGTTCTTC
TRBV27,13,TRBJ2-5,.,TRBD2,CASRPWEGETQYF,TGTGCCAGCAGGCCATGGGAGGGAGAGACCCAGTACTTC
TRBV14,14,TRBJ2-1,.,TRBD1,CASSQYRGLDEQFF,TGTGCCAGCAGCCAGTACAGGGGTTTGGATGAGCAGTTCTTC
TRBV19,11,TRBJ2-2,.,.,CATTGPGELFF,TGTGCCACCACAGGTCCCGGGGAGCTGTTTTTT
TRBV27,14,TRBJ2-7,.,TRBD2,CASSLLAGSYEQYF,TGTGCCAGCAGTTTACTAGCGGGAAGCTACGAGCAGTACTTC
TRBV30,14,TRBJ2-1,.,.,CAWKGLSSYNEQFF,TGTGCCTGGAAAGGACTAAGCTCCTACAATGAGCAGTTCTTC
TRBV7-9,15,TRBJ1-3,.,.,CASSLEYFSGNTIYF,TGTGCCAGCAGCTTAGAGTACTTCTCTGGAAACACCATATATTTT
TRBV11-3,13,TRBJ2-7,.,.,CASSSTDTVEQYF,TGTGCCAGCAGCTCGACTGACACGGTCGAGCAGTACTTC
TRBV9,16,TRBJ2-3,.,.,CASSVYASTNTDTQYF,TGTGCCAGCAGCGTTTATGCCAGTACTAACACAGATACGCAGTATTTT
TRBV27,13,TRBJ2-2,.,.,CASSFGLTGELFF,TGTGCCAGCAGTTTTGGACTAACCGGGGAGCTGTTTTTT
TRBV7-9,15,TRBJ2-2,.,.,CASSLNWVNTGELFF,TGTGCCAGCAGCTTAAACTGGGTTAACACCGGGGAGCTGTTTTTT
TRBV10-2,13,TRBJ1-5,.,.,CASSDPGDQPQHF,TGCGCCAGCAGTGATCCAGGCGATCAGCCCCAGCATTTT
TRBV27,15,TRBJ1-2,.,.,CASSFGTTSPRGYTF,TGTGCCAGCAGTTTCGGTACCACTTCCCCGCGGGGCTACACCTTC
TRBV5-1,15,TRBJ1-2,.,.,CASSLGRQSNYGYTF,TGCGCCAGCAGCTTGGGGCGACAGTCTAACTATGGCTACACCTTC
TRBV7-9,13,TRBJ2-2,.,.,CASSWDGSGELFF,TGTGCCAGCAGCTGGGACGGTTCCGGGGAGCTGTTTTTT
TRBV14,13,TRBJ2-7,.,.,CASTLGRGGEQYF,TGTGCCAGCACCCTCGGCAGGGGAGGGGAGCAGTACTTC
TRBV19,13,TRBJ2-3,.,.,CASGLRLTDTQYF,TGTGCCAGTGGACTTCGACTCACAGATACGCAGTATTTT
TRBV19,15,TRBJ1-1,.,.,CASIGRGTMNTEAFF,TGTGCCAGTATCGGTCGGGGTACCATGAACACTGAAGCTTTCTTT
TRBV6-5,15,TRBJ2-1,.,TRBD1,CASSYGTGYYNEQFF,TGTGCCAGCAGTTACGGGACAGGATACTACAATGAGCAGTTCTTC
TRBV11-2,16,TRBJ2-1,.,.,CASSLVGQSSYNEQFF,TGTGCCAGCAGCTTAGTTGGTCAGTCCTCCTACAATGAGCAGTTCTTC
TRBV7-9,13,TRBJ1-1,few,.,CASSTGTNTEAFF,TGTGCCAGCAGCACCGGGACGAACACTGAAGCTTTCTTT
TRBV2,14,TRBJ2-3,.,.,CASSVRVGTDTQYF,TGTGCCAGCAGTGTGAGAGTGGGAACAGATACGCAGTATTTT
TRBV27,14,TRBJ2-5,.,.,CASSSHGPQETQYF,TGTGCCAGCAGTTCACATGGCCCCCAAGAGACCCAGTACTTC
TRBV27,16,TRBJ1-5,.,TRBD1,CASSEGTGAGNQPQHF,TGTGCCAGCAGTGAAGGGACAGGGGCCGGCAATCAGCCCCAGCATTTT
TRBV2,12,TRBJ1-2,.,.,CASNGPNYGYTF,TGTGCCAGCAACGGACCTAACTATGGCTACACCTTC
TRBV4-1,17,TRBJ1-4,.,.,CASSQDREGVWNEKLFF,TGCGCCAGCAGCCAAGATCGGGAGGGGGTGTGGAATGAAAAACTGTTTTTT
TRBV5-1,17,TRBJ2-4,.,TRBD1,CASSLAPGTAAKNIQYF,TGCGCCAGCAGCTTGGCCCCGGGGACAGCAGCCAAAAACATTCAGTACTTC
TRBV18,14,TRBJ1-4,.,.,CASSYGVTNEKLFF,TGTGCCAGCTCATACGGGGTCACTAATGAAAAACTGTTTTTT
TRBV7-6,15,TRBJ2-7,.,.,CASSLDDSGPYEQYF,TGTGCCAGCAGCTTAGATGACAGCGGCCCCTACGAGCAGTACTTC
TRBV19,17,TRBJ1-5,.,.,CASSMVRSTQPRRPQHF,TGTGCCAGTAGTATGGTACGGTCAACCCAACCCCGGCGGCCCCAGCATTTT
TRBV30,12,TRBJ1-2,.,.,CAVRESPPGYTF,TGTGCCGTCAGGGAGTCCCCCCCCGGCTACACCTTC